The next 23 T cell receptor beta chains were all read from a single sample in a study of blood T cells in healthy people across ages. Together with a sample-barcoded 5' primer, a J-beta primer mix was included in a second PCR lasting about 6 to 12 cycles. TCRdb re-analysed the 5' RACE reads in MiXCR, keeping a single row per CDR3 protein. The sample has 650,000 to 700,000 distinct CDR3 sequences; roughly 30% are singletons. The sequenced sample consisted of blood. These receptor sequences come from an elderly woman in good health.

This clonotype has ten or more counts. The chain links TRBV6-5 to TRBJ2-5; possibly TRBD1 for D (5 bases). The CDR3 runs to 15 residues. With 2 bases removed from V and 5 bases from J, the gap between germline ends came to 15 bases. Germline-derived CDR1 and CDR2 are MNHEY and SVGAGI. The CDR3 spells CASSYRAGKSETQYF. For the CDR3, the DNA is TGTGCCAGCAGTTACCGGGCAGGGAAATCGGAGACCCAGTACTTC.

Worth noting for this clonotype: A much larger clone lies a single base off, so this may be a read error. The chain recombines TRBV5-1 with TRBJ1-1, with no clear D. Germline assignment: CDR1 SGHRS and CDR2 YFSETQ. The length of the CDR3 is 16 residues. The CDR3 region has the DNA TGCGCCAGCAGCTTTAGATGGTCGGGCCCTGGCACTGAAGTTTTCTTT. Amino acids: CASSFRWSGPGTEVFF.

This clonotype was seen only once. V is TRBV5-6 and J is TRBJ2-1, with 9 bases identical to TRBD1. The CDR3 has 16 residues. The V gene's germline CDR1 is SGHDT and CDR2 YYEEEE. The trim removed 1 base at V and 13 bases at J, leaving 15 bases unmatched. CDR3 in amino acids: CASSLLRTGAQETQFF. CDR3 nucleotide sequence: TGTGCCAGCAGCTTGTTGCGGACAGGGGCCCAAGAGACCCAGTTCTTC.

The sample holds a few counts of this clonotype. This chain joins TRBV5-1 and TRBJ2-2, with TRBD1 matching over 8 bases. Germline loops: CDR1 SGHRS, CDR2 YFSETQ. This CDR3 comprises 17 residues. V lost 0 bases and J lost 1; bases outside the gene matches: 5. This CDR3 reads CASSLGTGKLNTGELFF. The CDR3 nucleotides read TGCGCCAGCAGCTTGGGGACAGGGAAGTTGAACACCGGGGAGCTGTTTTTT.

The sample holds a few counts of this clonotype. V gene TRBV19 combines with J gene TRBJ1-5; D is perhaps TRBD1 (6 bases). Trimming removed 4 bases from V and 2 bases from J, with 18 bases in between. Germline loops: CDR1 LNHDA, CDR2 SQIVND (reference sequence). This CDR3 region has 17 residues. The CDR3 reads CASSKPLRGAGNQPQHF. In DNA form, the CDR3 reads TGTGCCAGTAGTAAACCACTTCGGGGGGCAGGCAATCAGCCCCAGCATTTT.

The V and J genes are TRBV30 and TRBJ2-2; D is undetermined. The CDR3 spans 12 residues. Germline CDR1 and CDR2: GTSNPN and SVGIG (reference sequence). Trimming left V 2 bases short and J 3 bases short, with 4 bases between. CDR3 bases: TGTGCCTGGAGTCCGCACACCGGGGAGCTGTTTTTT. It yields the protein CAWSPHTGELFF.

This rearrangement joins TRBV6-6 to TRBJ2-7, with 7 bases identical to TRBD2. Trimming removed 2 bases from V and 2 bases from J; junction bases left unmatched: 6. CDR1 MNHNY and CDR2 SVGAGI come from the germline V gene (reference sequence). The CDR3 is 15 amino acids. The CDR3 DNA is TGTGCCAGCAGTTACGAAGCGGGGAGTACCTACGAGCAGTACTTC. This gives the protein CASSYEAGSTYEQYF.

This clonotype was observed at least ten times. The chain has TRBV20-1 and TRBJ2-3; TRBD2 matches at 9 bases. The trim removed 3 bases at V and 3 bases at J, leaving 7 bases unmatched. The germline V gene encodes CDR1 DFQATT and CDR2 SNEGSKA (reference sequence). This CDR3 has 15 amino acids. The CDR3 region is CSARGWSGRTDTQYF. The DNA for the CDR3 is TGCAGTGCTAGGGGCTGGAGCGGGAGGACAGATACGCAGTATTTT.

This clonotype was seen only once. This sequence joins TRBV20-1 and TRBJ1-2; the D gene is possibly TRBD1 (6 bases). In germline, CDR1 is DFQATT, CDR2 SNEGSKA (reference sequence). Trimming shortened V by 6 bases and J by 8 bases, and 22 bases separated the two germline ends. This CDR3 has 14 residues. The CDR3 coding sequence is TGCAGTGCCATTTCCCCCAGGGGTGTAGGCGGCTACACCTTC. It specifies CSAISPRGVGGYTF.

This clonotype occurred once. The chain uses TRBV10-3 and TRBJ2-7; D assignment may be TRBD1 or TRBD2 (5 bases each). The germline V gene has CDR1 ENHRY and CDR2 SYGVKD. The CDR3 covers 16 residues. V dropped 0 bases and J dropped 2 bases, with 14 bases sitting between them. DNA of the CDR3: TGTGCCATCAGTGAGTCGACTCGAGGGACGCCCTACGAGCAGTACTTC. Translation: CAISESTRGTPYEQYF.

The gene calls are TRBV5-1 and TRBJ2-6, with D possibly matching TRBD1 (6 bases). This CDR3 contains 16 residues. CDR1 SGHRS and CDR2 YFSETQ come from the germline V gene. Deletions cut 0 bases from V and 4 bases from J, with 11 bases between. The CDR3 DNA sequence: TGCGCCAGCAGCTTGGGGGACATTCCCGGGGCCAACGTCCTGACTTTC. It is translated as CASSLGDIPGANVLTF. The whole variable domain, filled in from reference TRBV5-1 and TRBJ2-6, reads KAGVTQTPRYLIKTRGQQVTLSCSPISGHRSVSWYQQTPGQGLQFLFEYFSETQRNKGNFPGRFSGRQFSNSRSEMNVSTLELGDSALYLCASSLGDIPGANVLTFGAGSRLTVL.

As concerns this clonotype: The CDR3 carries no conserved terminal phenylalanine or tryptophan, so it likely arises from a read error. This rearrangement joins TRBV20-1 to TRBJ1-1; D perhaps matches TRBD1 (5 bases). Germline assignment: CDR1 DFQATT and CDR2 SNEGSKA (reference sequence). The CDR3 extends over 15 amino acids. Trimming left V 5 bases short and J 0 bases short, with 16 bases between. The CDR3 loop reads CSASDLQGLNTEAFS. CDR3 in DNA: TGCAGTGCTTCAGACCTCCAGGGCTTGAACACTGAAGCTTTCTCT.

This clonotype was recorded many times. The chain has TRBV30 and TRBJ2-7; a weak D match, TRBD2 (5 bases). Germline V gene data show CDR1 as GTSNPN and CDR2 as SVGIG (reference sequence). V was pared by 3 bases and J by 5 bases, with 14 bases between. The CDR3 sequence is 13 residues long. CDR3 amino acids: CAWSSRDGNEQYF. For the CDR3, the DNA is TGTGCCTGGAGCTCCCGGGATGGGAACGAGCAGTACTTC.

The sample holds many counts of this clonotype. This chain joins TRBV10-3 and TRBJ1-5; D call uncertain. The CDR3 runs to 16 residues. Trimming shortened V by 0 bases and J by 4 bases, and 13 bases separated the two germline ends. The germline V gene encodes CDR1 ENHRY and CDR2 SYGVKD. CDR3 sequence (DNA): TGTGCCATCAGTGAGTCCGACACCCCGAGGAATCAGCCCCAGCATTTT. Amino acid sequence: CAISESDTPRNQPQHF.

The chain couples TRBV12-3 or TRBV12-4 to TRBJ2-3; the D is unclear. The length of the CDR3 is 15 residues. The V and J ends lost 4 bases and 2 bases respectively, with 13 bases between them. For the CDR3, the DNA is TGTGCCAGCAGTTCCCTCTCAGATCCCACAGATACGCAGTATTTT. This codes for CASSSLSDPTDTQYF.

This clonotype has ten or more counts. V gene TRBV30 combines with J gene TRBJ2-6; 7 nucleotides line up with TRBD1. Trimming removed 3 bases from V and 2 bases from J; junction bases left unmatched: 1. This CDR3 spans 14 amino acids. CDR1 is GTSNPN and CDR2 is SVGIG in the germline V gene (reference sequence). This CDR3 is CAWRRGPGANVLTF. In DNA, the CDR3 is TGTGCCTGGAGAAGGGGGCCTGGGGCCAACGTCCTGACTTTC.

This clonotype has at least ten counts. J is TRBJ2-3 and V is TRBV7-7; the match to TRBD2 covers 13 bases. With 5 bases clipped from V and 2 bases from J, the junction kept 4 bases outside the gene matches. The CDR3 contains 16 residues. From germline, CDR1 is SSHAT and CDR2 FNYEAQ (reference sequence). The CDR3 protein is CASSPGLAGTTDTQYF. The CDR3 bases are TGTGCCAGCAGCCCGGGACTAGCGGGGACCACAGATACGCAGTATTTT.

This rearrangement joins TRBV10-2 to TRBJ2-3; D perhaps matches TRBD2 (6 bases). This CDR3 has 17 amino acids. In germline, CDR1 is WSHSY, CDR2 SAAADI. V gave up 1 base and J gave up 0 bases, with 14 bases separating them. The CDR3 loop reads CASSEFAGGSSTDTQYF. As DNA, the CDR3 is TGCGCCAGCAGTGAGTTTGCCGGGGGATCTAGCACAGATACGCAGTATTTT.

This clonotype was observed a handful of times. The rearrangement links TRBV20-1 to TRBJ1-6; a possible D gene is TRBD1 (5 bases). V was clipped by 4 bases and J by 7 bases, with 14 bases between them. This CDR3 has 14 residues. Germline CDR1 and CDR2: DFQATT and SNEGSKA (reference sequence). This CDR3 reads CSATVAGRNSPLHF. As DNA, the CDR3 is TGCAGTGCTACTGTGGCAGGGAGGAATTCACCCCTCCACTTT.

Details on this clonotype: A much bigger clone sits one base away, suggesting this may be a read error. The V and J genes are TRBV4-2 and TRBJ2-2; 14 bases fit TRBD2. The V segment lost 4 bases and the J segment 3 bases; nucleotides outside the gene matches: 1. The germline CDR1 and CDR2 sequences are LGHNA and YNFKEQ. The CDR3 is made up of 16 amino acids. This CDR3 is CASSRTSGGYTGELFF. In nucleotides, the CDR3 is TGTGCCAGCAGCCGGACTAGCGGGGGGTACACCGGGGAGCTGTTTTTT.

In this sample, this clonotype turned up a few times. This chain joins TRBV7-2 and TRBJ1-3; 10 bases align to TRBD1. Germline loops: CDR1 SGHTA, CDR2 FQGNSA. The CDR3 consists of 16 residues. V gave up 4 bases and J gave up 2 bases; unmatched junction bases: 5. Here the CDR3 reads CASSSPTGGPGNTIYF. The CDR3 DNA follows: TGTGCCAGCAGCTCACCGACAGGGGGCCCTGGAAACACCATATATTTT.

This clonotype was counted ten times or more. The CDR3 loop is CASSQARTSGSYEQYF. The CDR3 nucleotides are TGTGCCAGCAGCCAAGCGAGGACTAGCGGTTCCTACGAGCAGTACTTC. The J gene is TRBJ2-7, the V gene TRBV3-1, with 10 nucleotides matching TRBD2. V dropped 1 base and J dropped 1; count of bases not matched to a gene: 4. Germline lookup yields CDR1 LGHDT and CDR2 YNNKEL (reference sequence). The CDR3 loop spans 16 amino acids.

This clonotype was recorded many times. The genes are TRBV5-1 and TRBJ2-1; 12 nucleotides agree with TRBD2. With 0 bases clipped from V and 8 bases from J, the junction kept 6 bases outside the gene matches. Germline V gene data show CDR1 as SGHRS and CDR2 as YFSETQ. The CDR3 totals 16 residues. In DNA, the CDR3 is TGCGCCAGCAGCTTGGAACCTAGCGGGGGGGCCTATGAGCAGTTCTTC. This codes for CASSLEPSGGAYEQFF.